These 8 T cell receptor beta chains came from one sample sequenced in a study of blood T cell repertoires in COVID-19. Profiling relied on immunoSEQ multiplex PCR, and the TCRdb table lists in-frame clones only, not all of them. The sample lists a few hundred thousand clones, more than 80% seen once, with over 5% in the top ten. Sequencing was done on a sample of peripheral blood. The origin of the receptors is a woman in her forties or fifties with COVID-19, enrolled during active disease.

CDR3 loop: CASSDLIGGGTDTQYF. In DNA, the CDR3 is TGTGCCAGCAGTGATCTTATAGGAGGGGGCACAGATACGCAGTATTTT. This chain uses TRBV2 with TRBJ2-3, with a tentative D call TRBD2 (6 bases). The CDR3 totals 16 residues. CDR1 is SNHLY and CDR2 is FYNNEI in the germline V gene. V was pared by 3 bases and J by 1 base, with 14 bases between.

This chain links TRBV6-6 with TRBJ2-5, with D perhaps matching TRBD2 (6 bases). Trimming removed 2 bases at V and 1 base at J, with 14 bases between. The CDR3 sequence is 16 residues long. CDR1 is MNHNY and CDR2 is SVGAGI in the germline V gene (reference sequence). CDR3 bases: TGTGCCAGCAGTTACCGCCCGGGAGCTATCCAAGAGACCCAGTACTTC. It specifies CASSYRPGAIQETQYF.

The chain has TRBV18 and TRBJ2-1; 14 bases fit TRBD2. In germline, CDR1 is KGHSH, CDR2 LQKENI. V was pared by 6 bases and J by 10 bases, with 11 bases of the junction left unmatched. The CDR3 is made up of 16 amino acids. CDR3 DNA: TGTGCCAGCTCGTTTTCTGGGACTAGCGGGAGTGGCGAGCAGTTCTTC. It yields the protein CASSFSGTSGSGEQFF. The full variable domain, in which reference TRBV18 and TRBJ2-1 provide the parts outside the CDR3, is NAGVMQNPRHLVRRRGQEARLRCSPMKGHSHVYWYRQLPEEGLKFMVYLQKENIIDESGMPKERFSAEFPKEGPSILRIQQVVRGDSAAYFCASSFSGTSGSGEQFFGPGTRLTVL.

This clone was counted a few times. The chain uses TRBV5-1 and TRBJ2-1; 9 bases line up with TRBD2. The length of the CDR3 is 17 residues. V lost 0 bases, J lost 8 bases, and 12 bases stayed unmatched. The germline CDR1 and CDR2 sequences are SGHRS and YFSETQ. CDR3 nucleotides: TGCGCCAGCAGCTTGGTCAAGGTTGCGGGGGGGTTGGATGAGCAGTTCTTC. Translating it yields CASSLVKVAGGLDEQFF.

The V and J genes are TRBV7-9 and TRBJ2-7, with TRBD2 matching over 9 bases. CDR1 is SEHNR, CDR2 FQNEAQ, per germline (reference sequence). There are 16 residues in the CDR3. Trimming removed 5 bases from V and 1 base from J; junction bases left unmatched: 9. In DNA, the CDR3 is TGTGCCAGCAGCCCGTTCGCGGGGGGGCTGTCCTACGAGCAGTACTTC. Amino acids: CASSPFAGGLSYEQYF.

The gene calls are TRBV6-1 and TRBJ1-4, with D perhaps TRBD1 (6 bases). This CDR3 spans 17 amino acids. Trimming stripped 0 bases from V and 4 bases from J, with 15 bases between. Germline CDR1 and CDR2: MNHNS and SASEGT. The CDR3 region is CASSEAIQGPVNEKLFF. For the CDR3, the DNA is TGTGCCAGCAGTGAAGCCATCCAGGGGCCTGTTAATGAAAAACTGTTTTTT.

The V and J genes are TRBV12-2 and TRBJ2-5; the table names TRBD1, a call not compared with the DNA. TRBV12-2 is deemed a pseudogene. This CDR3 has 13 amino acids. The DNA for the CDR3 is TGTGCAAGTCGCCCGACAGGGGAAAAGACCCAGTACTTC. Amino acid sequence: CASRPTGEKTQYF.

This chain joins TRBV28 and TRBJ2-7; 8 bases agree with TRBD2. Per germline, CDR1 MDHEN and CDR2 SYDVKM. Unmatched junction bases numbered 1, after V lost 1 base and J lost 2 bases. CDR3 length: 14 residues. The CDR3: CASSLSGRAYEQYF. The CDR3 bases are TGTGCCAGCAGTTTATCCGGGAGGGCCTACGAGCAGTACTTC.